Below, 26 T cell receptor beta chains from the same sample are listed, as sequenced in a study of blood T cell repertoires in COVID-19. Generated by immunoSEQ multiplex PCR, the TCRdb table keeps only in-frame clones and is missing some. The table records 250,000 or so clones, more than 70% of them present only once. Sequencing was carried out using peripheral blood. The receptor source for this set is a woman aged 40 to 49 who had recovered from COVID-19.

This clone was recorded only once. This CDR3 reads CASSVRGPGTEAFF. As DNA, the CDR3 is TGTGCCAGCAGCGTCAGGGGCCCCGGGACTGAAGCTTTCTTT. The V gene is TRBV7-9, the J gene TRBJ1-1, with D perhaps TRBD1 (6 bases). In germline, CDR1 is SEHNR, CDR2 FQNEAQ (reference sequence). The ends were cut back, 5 bases at V and 5 bases at J, with 15 bases in the middle. The CDR3 length is 14 residues.

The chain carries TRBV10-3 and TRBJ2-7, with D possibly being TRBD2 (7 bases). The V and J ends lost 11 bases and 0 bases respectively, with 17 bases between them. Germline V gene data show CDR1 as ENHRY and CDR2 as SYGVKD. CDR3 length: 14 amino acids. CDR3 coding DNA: TGTGCCGCTAATCTGGGGGGGGCCTCCTACGAGCAGTACTTC. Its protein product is CAANLGGASYEQYF.

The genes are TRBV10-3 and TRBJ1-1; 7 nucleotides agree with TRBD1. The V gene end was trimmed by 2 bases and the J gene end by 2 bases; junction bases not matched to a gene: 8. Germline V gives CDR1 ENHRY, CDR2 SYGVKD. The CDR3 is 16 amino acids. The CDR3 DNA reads TGTGCCATCAGTGAGCGTCCGGGACAGACTAACACTGAAGCTTTCTTT. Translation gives CAISERPGQTNTEAFF.

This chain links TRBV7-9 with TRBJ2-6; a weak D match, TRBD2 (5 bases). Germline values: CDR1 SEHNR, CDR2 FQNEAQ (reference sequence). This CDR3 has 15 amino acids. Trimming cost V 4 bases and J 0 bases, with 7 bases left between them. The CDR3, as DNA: TGTGCCAGCAGCTCAGGACTCTCTGGGGCCAACGTCCTGACTTTC. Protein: CASSSGLSGANVLTF.

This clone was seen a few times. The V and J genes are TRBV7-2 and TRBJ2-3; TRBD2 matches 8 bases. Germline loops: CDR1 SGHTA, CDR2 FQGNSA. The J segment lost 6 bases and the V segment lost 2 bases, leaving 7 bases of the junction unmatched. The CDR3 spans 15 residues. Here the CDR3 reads CASSLWAGRADTQYF. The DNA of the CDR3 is TGTGCCAGCAGCTTATGGGCCGGGAGGGCTGATACGCAGTATTTT.

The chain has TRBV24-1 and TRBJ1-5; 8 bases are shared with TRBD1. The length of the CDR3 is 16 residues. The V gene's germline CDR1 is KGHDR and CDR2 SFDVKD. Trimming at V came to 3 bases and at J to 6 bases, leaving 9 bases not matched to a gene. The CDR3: CATSDPNRGAGQPQHF. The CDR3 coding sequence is TGTGCCACCAGTGATCCCAACAGGGGGGCGGGTCAGCCCCAGCATTTT.

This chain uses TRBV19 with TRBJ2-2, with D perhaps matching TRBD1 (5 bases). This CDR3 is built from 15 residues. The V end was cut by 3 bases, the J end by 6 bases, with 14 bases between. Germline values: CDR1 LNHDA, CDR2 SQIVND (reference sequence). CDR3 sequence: CASSIGSRVAGELFF. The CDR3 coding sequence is TGTGCCAGTAGTATCGGGTCCAGGGTCGCCGGGGAGCTGTTTTTT.

CDR3 in DNA: TGTGCCAGCAGTTACGGGACACAAACCGGGTGGCAGTACGTC. Residues: CASSYGTQTGWQYV. The chain recombines TRBV6-5 with TRBJ2-7; TRBD1 is a possible D gene (6 bases). Trimming shortened V by 2 bases and J by 9 bases, and 17 bases separated the two germline ends. The CDR3 has 14 residues. Germline-derived CDR1 and CDR2 are MNHEY and SVGAGI.

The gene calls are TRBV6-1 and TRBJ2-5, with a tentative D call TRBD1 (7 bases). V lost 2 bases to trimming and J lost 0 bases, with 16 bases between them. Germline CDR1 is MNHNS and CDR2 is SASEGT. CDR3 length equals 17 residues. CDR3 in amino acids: CASSELGRGAYQETQYF. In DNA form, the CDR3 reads TGTGCCAGCAGTGAACTCGGCAGGGGGGCCTACCAAGAGACCCAGTACTTC.

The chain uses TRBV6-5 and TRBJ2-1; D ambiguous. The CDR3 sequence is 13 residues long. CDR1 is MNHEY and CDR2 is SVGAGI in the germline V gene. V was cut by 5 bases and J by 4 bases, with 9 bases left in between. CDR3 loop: CASSPTRYNEQFF. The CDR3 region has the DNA TGTGCCAGCAGTCCAACTCGTTACAATGAGCAGTTCTTC.

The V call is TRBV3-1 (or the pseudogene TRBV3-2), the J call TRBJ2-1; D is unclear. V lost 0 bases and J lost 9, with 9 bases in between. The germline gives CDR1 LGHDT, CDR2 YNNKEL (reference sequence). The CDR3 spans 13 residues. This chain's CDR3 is CASSQDSPSEQFF. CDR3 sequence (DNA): TGTGCCAGCAGCCAAGATTCCCCCAGTGAGCAGTTCTTC.

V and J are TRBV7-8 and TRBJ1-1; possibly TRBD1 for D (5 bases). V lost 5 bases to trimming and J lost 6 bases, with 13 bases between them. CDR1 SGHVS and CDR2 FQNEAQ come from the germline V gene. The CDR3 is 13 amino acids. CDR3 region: CASSIREGAEAFF. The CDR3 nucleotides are TGTGCCAGCAGCATACGAGAAGGGGCTGAAGCTTTCTTT.

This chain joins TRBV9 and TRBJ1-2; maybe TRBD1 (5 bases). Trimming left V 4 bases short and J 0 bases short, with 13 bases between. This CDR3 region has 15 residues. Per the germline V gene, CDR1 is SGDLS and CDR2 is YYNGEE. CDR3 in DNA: TGTGCCAGCAGCCCGGGGGAGCACCCTAACTATGGCTACACCTTC. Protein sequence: CASSPGEHPNYGYTF. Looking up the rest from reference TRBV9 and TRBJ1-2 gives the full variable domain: DSGVTQTPKHLITATGQRVTLRCSPRSGDLSVYWYQQSLDQGLQFLIQYYNGEERAKGNILERFSAQQFPDLHSELNLSSLELGDSALYFCASSPGEHPNYGYTFGSGTRLTVV.

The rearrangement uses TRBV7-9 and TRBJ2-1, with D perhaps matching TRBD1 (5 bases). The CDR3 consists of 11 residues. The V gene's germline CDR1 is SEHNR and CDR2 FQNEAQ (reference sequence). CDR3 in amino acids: CVGASYNEQFF. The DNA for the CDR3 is TGTGTTGGGGCCTCCTACAATGAGCAGTTCTTC.

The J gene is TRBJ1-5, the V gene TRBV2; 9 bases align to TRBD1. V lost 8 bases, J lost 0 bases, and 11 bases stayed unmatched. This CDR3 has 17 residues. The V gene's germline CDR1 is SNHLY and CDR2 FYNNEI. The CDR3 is CASARGTGKNSNQPQHF. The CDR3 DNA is TGTGCCAGCGCACGCGGGACAGGGAAAAATAGCAATCAGCCCCAGCATTTT.

The CDR3 sequence is CASTGTGPDYGYTF. CDR3 DNA: TGCGCCAGCACCGGGACAGGCCCCGACTATGGCTACACCTTC. The chain combines TRBV4-1 with TRBJ1-2; 8 positions agree with TRBD1. The CDR3 is 14 amino acids. Germline V gives CDR1 MGHRA, CDR2 YSYEKL. V was clipped by 7 bases and J by 3 bases; unmatched bases: 7.

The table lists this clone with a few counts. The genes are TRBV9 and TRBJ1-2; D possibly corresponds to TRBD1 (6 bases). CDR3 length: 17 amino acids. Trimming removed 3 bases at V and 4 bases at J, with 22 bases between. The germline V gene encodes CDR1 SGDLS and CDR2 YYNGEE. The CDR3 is CASSGGPEPPGVYGYTF. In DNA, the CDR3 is TGTGCCAGCAGCGGGGGGCCGGAGCCCCCCGGGGTCTATGGCTACACCTTC.

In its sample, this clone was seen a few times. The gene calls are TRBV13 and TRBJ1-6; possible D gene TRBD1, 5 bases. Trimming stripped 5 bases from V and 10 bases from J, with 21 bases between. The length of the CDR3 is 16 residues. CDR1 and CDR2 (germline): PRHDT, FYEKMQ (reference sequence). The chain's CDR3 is CASSPGLAGRVSPLHF. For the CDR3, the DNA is TGTGCCAGCAGCCCAGGGTTGGCAGGGAGGGTCTCACCCCTCCACTTT.

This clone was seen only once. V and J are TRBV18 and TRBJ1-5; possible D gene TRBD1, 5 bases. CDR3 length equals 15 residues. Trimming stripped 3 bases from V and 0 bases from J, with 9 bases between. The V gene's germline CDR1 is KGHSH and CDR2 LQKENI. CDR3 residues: CASSPGAHSNQPQHF. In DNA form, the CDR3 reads TGTGCCAGCTCACCTGGGGCCCATAGCAATCAGCCCCAGCATTTT.

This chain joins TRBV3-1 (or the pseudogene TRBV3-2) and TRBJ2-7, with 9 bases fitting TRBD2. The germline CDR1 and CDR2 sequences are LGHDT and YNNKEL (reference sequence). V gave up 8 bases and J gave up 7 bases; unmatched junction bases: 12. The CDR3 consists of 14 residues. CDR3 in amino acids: CASRYGGRAGEQYF. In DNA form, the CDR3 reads TGTGCCAGCCGGTACGGCGGGAGGGCCGGGGAGCAGTACTTC.

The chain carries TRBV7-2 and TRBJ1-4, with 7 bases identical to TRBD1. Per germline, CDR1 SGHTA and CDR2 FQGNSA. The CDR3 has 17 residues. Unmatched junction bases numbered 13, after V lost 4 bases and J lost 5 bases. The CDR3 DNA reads TGTGCCAGCAGCTCACAGGGGACCGCTTTCGAAAATGAAAAACTGTTTTTT. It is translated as CASSSQGTAFENEKLFF.

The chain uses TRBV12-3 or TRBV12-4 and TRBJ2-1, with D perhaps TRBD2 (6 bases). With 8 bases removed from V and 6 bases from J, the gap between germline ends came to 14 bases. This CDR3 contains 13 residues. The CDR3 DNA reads TGTGCCAGCGTCGGAGGGTGGGGCAATGAGCAGTTCTTC. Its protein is CASVGGWGNEQFF.

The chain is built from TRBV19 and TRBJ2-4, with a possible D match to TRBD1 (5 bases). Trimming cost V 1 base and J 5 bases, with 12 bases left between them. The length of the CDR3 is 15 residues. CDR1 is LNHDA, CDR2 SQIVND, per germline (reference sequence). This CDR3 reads CASSIGGLPENIQYF. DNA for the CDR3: TGTGCCAGTAGTATAGGGGGCCTTCCTGAAAACATTCAGTACTTC. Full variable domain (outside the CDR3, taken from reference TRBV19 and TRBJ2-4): DGGITQSPKYLFRKEGQNVTLSCEQNLNHDAMYWYRQDPGQGLRLIYYSQIVNDFQKGDIAEGYSVSREKKESFPLTVTSAQKNPTAFYLCASSIGGLPENIQYFGAGTRLSVL.

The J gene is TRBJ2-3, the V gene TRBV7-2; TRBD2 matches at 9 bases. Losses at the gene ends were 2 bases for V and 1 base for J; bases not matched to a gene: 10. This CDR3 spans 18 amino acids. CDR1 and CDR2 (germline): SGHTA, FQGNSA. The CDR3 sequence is CASSLSPLAGLRTDTQYF. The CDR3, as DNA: TGTGCCAGCAGCTTATCGCCCCTAGCGGGACTACGCACAGATACGCAGTATTTT.

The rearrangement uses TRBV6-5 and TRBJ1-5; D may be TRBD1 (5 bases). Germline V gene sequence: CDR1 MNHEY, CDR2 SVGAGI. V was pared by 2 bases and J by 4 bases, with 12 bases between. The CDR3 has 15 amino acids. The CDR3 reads CASSYGPTANQPQHF. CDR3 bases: TGTGCCAGCAGTTACGGGCCGACAGCTAATCAGCCCCAGCATTTT.

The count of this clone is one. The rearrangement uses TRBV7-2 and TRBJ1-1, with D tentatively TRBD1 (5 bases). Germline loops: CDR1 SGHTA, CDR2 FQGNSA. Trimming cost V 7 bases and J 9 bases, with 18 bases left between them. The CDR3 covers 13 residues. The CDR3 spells CASTTTRGLKAFF. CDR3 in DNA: TGTGCCAGCACCACAACCCGGGGGTTGAAAGCTTTCTTT.